The entry below describes one TCR beta chain. The CDR3 has 15 residues. Germline V gene data show CDR1 as LNHDA and CDR2 as SQIVND (reference sequence). The trim removed 5 bases at V and 4 bases at J, leaving 5 bases unmatched. The data originate from a study of blood T cell repertoires in COVID-19. Turning to the study itself: In each case, the material was cDNA or gDNA derived from T cells, B-cell-depleted T cells, or PBMCs.

The assay was immunoSEQ multiplex PCR, and TCRdb's table has in-frame clones only and misses some. This table has around 170,000 clones, 89% appearing once. This clonotype originated in a man between 18 and 29 years old who had recovered from COVID-19. Material: peripheral blood. The V gene is TRBV19, the J gene TRBJ2-5; 12 bases map to TRBD2. The CDR3, as DNA: TGTGCCAGTAGTTTACTAGCGGGAGGTGGAGAGACCCAGTACTTC. This codes for CASSLLAGGGETQYF. The full variable domain, its missing parts supplied by reference TRBV19 and TRBJ2-5, is DGGITQSPKYLFRKEGQNVTLSCEQNLNHDAMYWYRQDPGQGLRLIYYSQIVNDFQKGDIAEGYSVSREKKESFPLTVTSAQKNPTAFYLCASSLLAGGGETQYFGPGTRLLVL.